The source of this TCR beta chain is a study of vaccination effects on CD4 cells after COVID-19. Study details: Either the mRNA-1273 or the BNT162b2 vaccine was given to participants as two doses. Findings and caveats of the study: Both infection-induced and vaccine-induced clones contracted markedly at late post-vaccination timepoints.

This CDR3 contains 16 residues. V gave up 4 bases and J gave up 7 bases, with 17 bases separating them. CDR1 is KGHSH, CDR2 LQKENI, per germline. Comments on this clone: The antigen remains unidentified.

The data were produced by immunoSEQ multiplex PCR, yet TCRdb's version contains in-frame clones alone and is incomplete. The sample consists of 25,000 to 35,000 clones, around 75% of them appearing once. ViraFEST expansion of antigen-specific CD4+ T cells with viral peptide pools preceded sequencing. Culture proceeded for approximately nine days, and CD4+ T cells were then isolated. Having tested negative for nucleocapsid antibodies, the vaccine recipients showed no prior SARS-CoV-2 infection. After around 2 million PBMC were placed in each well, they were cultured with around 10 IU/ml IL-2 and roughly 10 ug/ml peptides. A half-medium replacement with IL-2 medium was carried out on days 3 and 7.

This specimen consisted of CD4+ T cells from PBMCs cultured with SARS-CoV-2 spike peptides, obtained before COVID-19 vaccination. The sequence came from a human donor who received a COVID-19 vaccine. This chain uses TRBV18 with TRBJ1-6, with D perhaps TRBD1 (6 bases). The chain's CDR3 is CASSLAQGTENSPLHF. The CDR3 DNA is TGTGCCAGCTCACTTGCCCAGGGGACGGAAAATTCACCCCTCCACTTT.